This T cell receptor (beta chain) was documented in a study of shared clonotypes between healthy human individuals. Broader study findings: Measured sharing among donors was expected to vary with sequencing depth. Unshared clonotypes carried lower generation probabilities than those common to all four donors. The rarefaction results pointed to incomplete sorted-subset sequencing despite large depth. As a rule, naive subsets had a larger estimated richness than memory subsets.

The CDR3 totals 16 residues. The germline V and J ends were trimmed by 3 bases and 1 base, with 13 bases remaining between them. Germline V gene sequence: CDR1 KGHSH, CDR2 LQKENI. A word on this clone: Its antigen is as yet unknown.

Only in-frame clones appear in the TCRdb table, and some are missing; sequencing was by immunoSEQ multiplex PCR. The data contain more than 1.2 million clones, 98% of them singletons. The specimen was naive CD4+ T cells sorted from blood. The subset denotes: CD45RA+ positively selected. The sequence came from a man in his thirties or forties in good health. This rearrangement joins TRBV18 to TRBJ1-5; D gene ambiguous. CDR3 coding DNA: TGTGCCAGCTCACCGGTCTCGGGAGACAGCAATCAGCCCCAGCATTTT. Protein: CASSPVSGDSNQPQHF.